The 4 T cell receptor beta chains in this list originate from one sample, sequenced in a study of T cell responses to AZD1222 COVID-19 vaccine. Here immunoSEQ multiplex PCR was the method, and the copy in TCRdb shows in-frame clones only, minus some. The table records over 100,000 clones, 90% of them present only once. Sequences were derived from peripheral blood, sampled on day 0 of AZD1222 vaccination. The receptor source for this set is an adult in good health.

The J gene is TRBJ1-2, the V gene TRBV27; TRBD1 matches at 10 bases. V lost 3 bases and J lost 3; bases outside the gene matches: 10. This CDR3 is built from 17 residues. Germline-derived CDR1 and CDR2 are MNHEY and SMNVEV (reference sequence). As DNA, the CDR3 is TGTGCCAGCAGTTTGCGGGGACAGGGGAGGAGGGACTATGGCTACACCTTC. Translating it yields CASSLRGQGRRDYGYTF.

The chain recombines TRBV6-5 with TRBJ1-6; D may be TRBD1 (5 bases). The CDR3 length is 15 residues. V lost 2 bases, J lost 6 bases, and 11 bases lay in between. Germline lookup yields CDR1 MNHEY and CDR2 SVGAGI. CDR3 region: CASSYRQSGNSPLHF. CDR3 bases: TGTGCCAGCAGTTACAGACAGTCTGGTAATTCACCCCTCCACTTT.

The chain couples TRBV28 to TRBJ1-1; no definite D call. The CDR3 spans 15 residues. V lost 2 bases, J lost 1 base, and 11 bases lay in between. CDR1 and CDR2 from the germline V gene are MDHEN and SYDVKM. CDR3 protein: CASSLGLVSNTEAFF. The CDR3 DNA reads TGTGCCAGCAGTTTAGGTCTGGTTTCGAACACTGAAGCTTTCTTT.

The V and J genes are TRBV28 and TRBJ2-7; either TRBD1 or TRBD2 may supply D (6 bases each). The CDR3 loop spans 16 amino acids. Germline V CDR1 and CDR2: MDHEN, SYDVKM. V was cut by 1 base and J by 0 bases, with 13 bases left in between. CDR3 sequence reads: CASSLSGGSSSYEQYF. The DNA for the CDR3 is TGTGCCAGCAGTTTATCCGGGGGCAGTAGCTCCTACGAGCAGTACTTC.